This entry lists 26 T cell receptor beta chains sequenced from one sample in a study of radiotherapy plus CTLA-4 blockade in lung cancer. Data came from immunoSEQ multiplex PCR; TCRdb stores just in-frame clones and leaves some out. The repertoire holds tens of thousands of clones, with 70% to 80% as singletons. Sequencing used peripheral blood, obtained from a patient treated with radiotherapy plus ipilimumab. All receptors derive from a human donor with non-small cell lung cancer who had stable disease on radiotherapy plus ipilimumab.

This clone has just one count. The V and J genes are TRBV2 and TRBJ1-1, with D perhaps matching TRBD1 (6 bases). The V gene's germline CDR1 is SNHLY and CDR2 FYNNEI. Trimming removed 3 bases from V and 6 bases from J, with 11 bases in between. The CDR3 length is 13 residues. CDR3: CASSDTGISEAFF. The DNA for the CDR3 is TGTGCCAGCAGTGACACAGGGATCTCTGAAGCTTTCTTT.

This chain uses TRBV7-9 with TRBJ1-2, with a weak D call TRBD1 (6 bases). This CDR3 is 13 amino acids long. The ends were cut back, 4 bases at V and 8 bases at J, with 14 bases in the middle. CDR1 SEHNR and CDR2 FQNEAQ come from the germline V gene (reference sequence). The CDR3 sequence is CASSYVQGQGYTF. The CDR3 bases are TGTGCCAGCAGCTATGTCCAGGGACAAGGCTACACCTTC.

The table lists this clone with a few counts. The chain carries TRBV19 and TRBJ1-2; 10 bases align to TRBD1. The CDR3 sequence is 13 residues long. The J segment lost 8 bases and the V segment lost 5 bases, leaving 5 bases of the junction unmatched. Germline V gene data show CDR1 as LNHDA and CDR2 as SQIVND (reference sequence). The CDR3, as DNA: TGTGCCAGTAGTGCTCAGACAGGGGGCGGCTACACCTTC. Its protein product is CASSAQTGGGYTF.

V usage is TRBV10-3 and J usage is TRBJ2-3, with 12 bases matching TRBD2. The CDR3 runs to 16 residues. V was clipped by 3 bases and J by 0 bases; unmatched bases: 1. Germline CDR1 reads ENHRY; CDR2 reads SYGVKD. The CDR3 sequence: CAISEGLAGSTDTQYF. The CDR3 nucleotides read TGTGCCATCAGTGAAGGACTAGCGGGAAGCACAGATACGCAGTATTTT.

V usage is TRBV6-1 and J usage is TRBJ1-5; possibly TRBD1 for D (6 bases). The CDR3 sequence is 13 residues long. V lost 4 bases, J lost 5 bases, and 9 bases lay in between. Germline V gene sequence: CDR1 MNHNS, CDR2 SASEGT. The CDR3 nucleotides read TGTGCCAGCAGTGGGGACAACCATCAGCCCCAGCATTTT. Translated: CASSGDNHQPQHF.

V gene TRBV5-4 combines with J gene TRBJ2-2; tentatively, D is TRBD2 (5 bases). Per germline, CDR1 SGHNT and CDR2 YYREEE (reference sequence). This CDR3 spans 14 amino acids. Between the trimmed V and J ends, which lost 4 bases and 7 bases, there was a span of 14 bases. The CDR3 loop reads CASSPGMEGGELFF. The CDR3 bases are TGTGCCAGCAGCCCCGGGATGGAAGGCGGGGAGCTGTTTTTT.

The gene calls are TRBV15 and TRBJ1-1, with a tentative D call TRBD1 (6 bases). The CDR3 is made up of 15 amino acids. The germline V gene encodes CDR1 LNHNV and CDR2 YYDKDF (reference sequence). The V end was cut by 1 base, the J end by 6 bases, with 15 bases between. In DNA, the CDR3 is TGTGCCACCAGCAGAGGTAGGGGGGGAGAGTCTGAAGCTTTCTTT. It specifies CATSRGRGGESEAFF.

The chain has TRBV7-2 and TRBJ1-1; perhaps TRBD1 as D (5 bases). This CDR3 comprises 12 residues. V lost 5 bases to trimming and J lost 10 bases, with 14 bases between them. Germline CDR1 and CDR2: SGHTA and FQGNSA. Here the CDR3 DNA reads TGTGCCAGCAGCCCATTCTCAGGGATAGCTTTCTTT. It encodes CASSPFSGIAFF.

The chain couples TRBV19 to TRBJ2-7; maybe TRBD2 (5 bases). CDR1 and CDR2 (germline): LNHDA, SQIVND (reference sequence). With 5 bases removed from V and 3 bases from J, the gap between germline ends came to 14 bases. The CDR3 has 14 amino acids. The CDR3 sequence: CASSRYGEYYEQYF. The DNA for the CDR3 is TGTGCCAGTAGTCGGTACGGGGAATACTACGAGCAGTACTTC.

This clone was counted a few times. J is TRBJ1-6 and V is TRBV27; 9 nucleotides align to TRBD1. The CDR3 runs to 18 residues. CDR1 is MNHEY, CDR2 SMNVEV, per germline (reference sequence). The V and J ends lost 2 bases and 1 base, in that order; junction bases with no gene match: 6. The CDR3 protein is CASSLAGQGNSYNSPLHF. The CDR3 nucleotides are TGTGCCAGCAGTTTAGCGGGACAGGGTAATTCCTATAATTCACCCCTCCACTTT.

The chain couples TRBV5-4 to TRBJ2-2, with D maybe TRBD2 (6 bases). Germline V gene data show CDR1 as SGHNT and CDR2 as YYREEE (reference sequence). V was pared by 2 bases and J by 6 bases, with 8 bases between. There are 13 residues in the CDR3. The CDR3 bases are TGTGCCAGCAGCTTTTGGGAGGCCGGGGAGCTGTTTTTT. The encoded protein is CASSFWEAGELFF.

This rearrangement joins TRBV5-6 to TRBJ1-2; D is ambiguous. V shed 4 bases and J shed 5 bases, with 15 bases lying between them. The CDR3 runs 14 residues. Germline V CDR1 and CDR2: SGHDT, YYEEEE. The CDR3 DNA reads TGTGCCAGCAGCCCAGATAGGCGCGGGTATGGCTACACCTTC. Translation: CASSPDRRGYGYTF.

The CDR3 region is CASSFGAWGTEAFF. DNA for the CDR3: TGTGCCAGCAGTTTTGGGGCATGGGGCACTGAAGCTTTCTTT. The rearrangement joins TRBV27 to TRBJ1-1, with D perhaps TRBD1 (5 bases). There are 14 residues in the CDR3. Per germline, CDR1 MNHEY and CDR2 SMNVEV (reference sequence). V was shortened by 3 bases and J by 4 bases, with 12 bases between the two germline ends.

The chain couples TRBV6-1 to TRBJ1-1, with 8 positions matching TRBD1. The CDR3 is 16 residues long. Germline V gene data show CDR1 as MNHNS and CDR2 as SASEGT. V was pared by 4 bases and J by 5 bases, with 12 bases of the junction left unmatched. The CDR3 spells CASSGAYRGSGTEAFF. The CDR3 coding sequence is TGTGCCAGCAGTGGGGCGTACAGGGGGTCGGGTACTGAAGCTTTCTTT.

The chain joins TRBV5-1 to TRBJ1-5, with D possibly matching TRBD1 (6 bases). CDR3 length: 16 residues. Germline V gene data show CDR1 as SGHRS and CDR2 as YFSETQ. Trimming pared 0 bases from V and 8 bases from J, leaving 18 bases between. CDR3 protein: CASSLVDSPLREPQHF. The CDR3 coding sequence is TGCGCCAGCAGCTTGGTGGACAGTCCGCTTAGGGAGCCCCAGCATTTT.

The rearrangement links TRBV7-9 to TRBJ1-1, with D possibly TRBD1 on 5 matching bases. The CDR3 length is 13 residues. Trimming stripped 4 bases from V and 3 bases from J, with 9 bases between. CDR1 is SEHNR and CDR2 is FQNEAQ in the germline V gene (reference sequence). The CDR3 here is CASSSTGYTEAFF. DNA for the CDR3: TGTGCCAGCAGCTCTACAGGCTACACTGAAGCTTTCTTT.

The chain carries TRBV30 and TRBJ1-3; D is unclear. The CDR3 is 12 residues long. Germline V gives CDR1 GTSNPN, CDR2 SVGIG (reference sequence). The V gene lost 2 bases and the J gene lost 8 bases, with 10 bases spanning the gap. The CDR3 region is CAWSNEGYTIYF. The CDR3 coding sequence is TGTGCCTGGAGTAACGAGGGATACACCATATATTTT.

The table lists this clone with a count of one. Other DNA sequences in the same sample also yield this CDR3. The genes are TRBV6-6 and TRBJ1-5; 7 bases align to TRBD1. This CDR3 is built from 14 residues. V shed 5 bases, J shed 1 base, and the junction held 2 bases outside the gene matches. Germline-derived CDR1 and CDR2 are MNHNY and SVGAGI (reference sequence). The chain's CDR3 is CASSPTGSNQPQHF. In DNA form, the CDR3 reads TGTGCCAGCAGTCCGACAGGGAGCAATCAGCCCCAGCATTTT.

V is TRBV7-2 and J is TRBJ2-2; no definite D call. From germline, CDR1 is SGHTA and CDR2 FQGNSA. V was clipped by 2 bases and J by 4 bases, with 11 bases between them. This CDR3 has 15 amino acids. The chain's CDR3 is CASSLHGLGTGELFF. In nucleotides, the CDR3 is TGTGCCAGCAGCTTACACGGGTTGGGCACCGGGGAGCTGTTTTTT.

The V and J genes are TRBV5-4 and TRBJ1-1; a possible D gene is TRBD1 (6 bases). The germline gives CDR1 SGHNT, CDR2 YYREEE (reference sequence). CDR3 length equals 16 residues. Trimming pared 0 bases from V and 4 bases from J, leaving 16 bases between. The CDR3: CASSLGGKGRGTEAFF. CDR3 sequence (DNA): TGTGCCAGCAGCTTGGGGGGGAAGGGCAGGGGCACTGAAGCTTTCTTT.

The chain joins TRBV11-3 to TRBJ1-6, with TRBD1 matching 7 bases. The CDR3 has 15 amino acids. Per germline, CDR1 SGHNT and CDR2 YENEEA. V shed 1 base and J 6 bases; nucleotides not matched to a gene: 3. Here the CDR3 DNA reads TGTGCCAGCAGCTTAGTTCGACAGGGTAATTCACCCCTCCACTTT. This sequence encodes CASSLVRQGNSPLHF.

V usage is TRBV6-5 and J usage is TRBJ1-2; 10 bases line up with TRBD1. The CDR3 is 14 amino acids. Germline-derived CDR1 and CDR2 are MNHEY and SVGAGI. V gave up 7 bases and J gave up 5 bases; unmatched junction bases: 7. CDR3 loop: CASKTGGDSYGYTF. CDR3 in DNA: TGTGCCAGCAAGACAGGGGGCGACTCTTATGGCTACACCTTC.

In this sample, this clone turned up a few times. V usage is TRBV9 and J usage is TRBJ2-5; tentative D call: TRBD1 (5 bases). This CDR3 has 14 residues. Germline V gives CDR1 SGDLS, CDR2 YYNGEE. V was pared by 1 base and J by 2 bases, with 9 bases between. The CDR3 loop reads CASSVLGAQETQYF. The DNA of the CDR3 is TGTGCCAGCAGCGTACTAGGGGCACAAGAGACCCAGTACTTC. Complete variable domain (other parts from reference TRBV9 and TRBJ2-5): DSGVTQTPKHLITATGQRVTLRCSPRSGDLSVYWYQQSLDQGLQFLIQYYNGEERAKGNILERFSAQQFPDLHSELNLSSLELGDSALYFCASSVLGAQETQYFGPGTRLLVL.

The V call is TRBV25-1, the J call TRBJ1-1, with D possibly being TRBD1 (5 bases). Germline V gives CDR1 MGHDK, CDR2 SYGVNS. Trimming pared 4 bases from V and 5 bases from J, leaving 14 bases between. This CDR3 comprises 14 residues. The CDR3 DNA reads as TGTGCCAGCAGTGCGGACACGGGGAGGACTGAAGCTTTCTTT. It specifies CASSADTGRTEAFF.

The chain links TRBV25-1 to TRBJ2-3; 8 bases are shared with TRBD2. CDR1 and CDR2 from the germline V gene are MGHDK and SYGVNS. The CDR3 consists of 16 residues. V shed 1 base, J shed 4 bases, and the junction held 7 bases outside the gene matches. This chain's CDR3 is CASSESKSGGADTQYF. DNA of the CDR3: TGTGCCAGCAGTGAATCAAAAAGCGGGGGTGCAGATACGCAGTATTTT.

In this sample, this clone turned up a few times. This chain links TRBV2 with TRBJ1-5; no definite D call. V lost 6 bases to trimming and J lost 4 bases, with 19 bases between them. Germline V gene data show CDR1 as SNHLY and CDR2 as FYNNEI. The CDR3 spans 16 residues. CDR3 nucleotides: TGTGCCAGCAGGCCAACCACCTCCGGTTTGAATCAGCCCCAGCATTTT. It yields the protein CASRPTTSGLNQPQHF.